The rows below give T cell receptor beta chains drawn from one sample of a study of blood T cell repertoires in COVID-19. TCRdb's table, derived via immunoSEQ multiplex PCR, lists solely in-frame clones and lacks some. Of over 120,000 clones in the sample, around 83% are singletons; the top ten hold about 9.4%. Input material: peripheral blood. Every receptor here comes from a man aged 60 to 75 with active or convalescent COVID-19. CDR3s include the opening cysteine and the closing phenylalanine or tryptophan. Fields, in order: J gene, D gene, V gene, clone size, CDR3 DNA, CDR3 protein. D genes are given only for firm matches. Part of the rows lack a size; the others show once, few, many or a class for expanded clones.

J: TRBJ2-3; D: -; V: TRBV2; size: -; DNA: TGTGCCACTCAGGAAAATACAGATACGCAGTATTTT; CDR3: CATQENTDTQYF
J: TRBJ1-1; D: TRBD1; V: TRBV20-1; size: few; DNA: TGCAGTGCTAGTAGGGGTGACAGGGTCACAACTGAAGCTTTCTTT; CDR3: CSASRGDRVTTEAFF
J: TRBJ1-2; D: TRBD1; V: TRBV2; size: -; DNA: TGTGCCAGCAGTGCAGGGGGCTTGGACTATGGCTACACCTTC; CDR3: CASSAGGLDYGYTF
J: TRBJ2-2; D: TRBD2; V: TRBV7-8; size: -; DNA: TGTGCCAGCAGCTCCGCGGGGGGGAATGTCGGGGAGCTGTTTTTT; CDR3: CASSSAGGNVGELFF
J: TRBJ2-2; D: TRBD1; V: TRBV19; size: -; DNA: TGTGCCAGTAGTGTCTGGACAGGGCAAACCGGGGAGCTGTTTTTT; CDR3: CASSVWTGQTGELFF
J: TRBJ1-5; D: -; V: TRBV10-3; size: -; DNA: TGTGCCATCAGGCCGGGGGGGGGAGCCAATCAGCCCCAGCATTTT; CDR3: CAIRPGGGANQPQHF
J: TRBJ1-2; D: -; V: TRBV5-1; size: -; DNA: TGCGCCAGCAGCTTGGAGGGGGGGCGCTCCTATGGCTACACCTTC; CDR3: CASSLEGGRSYGYTF
J: TRBJ1-1; D: -; V: TRBV7-9; size: -; DNA: TGTGCCAGCAGCTCGAGGTGGAACACTGAAGCTTTCTTT; CDR3: CASSSRWNTEAFF
J: TRBJ2-5; D: -; V: TRBV12-5; size: once; DNA: TGTGCTAGTGGTTCCACTCAGGGGTTAGAGACCCAGTACTTC; CDR3: CASGSTQGLETQYF
J: TRBJ1-2; D: -; V: TRBV7-2; size: few; DNA: TGTGCCAGCAGCCGGCCGGACGGGGGGAAGTATGGCTACACCTTC; CDR3: CASSRPDGGKYGYTF
J: TRBJ1-2; D: -; V: TRBV11-2; size: -; DNA: TGTGCCAGCAGCGCGTGGGAGGCGGGTGGCTACACCTTC; CDR3: CASSAWEAGGYTF
J: TRBJ1-2; D: -; V: TRBV25-1; size: -; DNA: TGTGCCAGCAGTGTGGCAGGGCCCCTACGAGGCTACACCTTC; CDR3: CASSVAGPLRGYTF
J: TRBJ1-2; D: -; V: TRBV24-1; size: -; DNA: TGTGCCACCAGCGATACGTTCCGCGGCTATGGCTACACCTTC; CDR3: CATSDTFRGYGYTF
J: TRBJ2-3; D: TRBD2; V: TRBV5-6; size: -; DNA: TGTGCCAGCAGCACCCCGGGACTAGCGGGTACTAGCACAGATACGCAGTATTTT; CDR3: CASSTPGLAGTSTDTQYF
J: TRBJ1-2; D: -; V: TRBV6-2/TRBV6-3; size: -; DNA: TGTGCCAGCAGTTATCTTCTCGGGGGGCTTGGCTACACCTTC; CDR3: CASSYLLGGLGYTF
J: TRBJ1-3; D: -; V: TRBV11-2; size: -; DNA: TGTGCCAGCAGCTTCCCGGCACAGGTAACTGGAAACACCATATATTTT; CDR3: CASSFPAQVTGNTIYF
J: TRBJ2-7; D: -; V: TRBV19; size: -; DNA: TGTGCCAGTAGTAATCTCGGGAAATCGCGAGAGCAGTACTTC; CDR3: CASSNLGKSREQYF
J: TRBJ1-1; D: -; V: TRBV6-5; size: -; DNA: TGTGCCAGCCGCGAAACAGACAGGATCACTGAAGCTTTCTTT; CDR3: CASRETDRITEAFF
J: TRBJ1-3; D: TRBD1; V: TRBV7-9; size: -; DNA: TGTGCCAGCAGCTACCGGGACAGGGTCTCCGGAAACACCATATATTTT; CDR3: CASSYRDRVSGNTIYF
J: TRBJ2-2; D: -; V: TRBV27; size: -; DNA: TGTGCCAGCAGTTTAGCGCGACAGCTTAACACCGGGGAGCTGTTTTTT; CDR3: CASSLARQLNTGELFF
J: TRBJ2-5; D: TRBD1; V: TRBV15; size: -; DNA: TGTGCCACCAGCATACAGGGGGGAACGGAGACCCAGTACTTC; CDR3: CATSIQGGTETQYF
J: TRBJ2-3; D: TRBD2; V: TRBV11-2; size: -; DNA: TGTGCCAGCAGCTTCGGGGGAGGGCCTGGAGATACGCAGTATTTT; CDR3: CASSFGGGPGDTQYF